This T cell receptor (beta chain) was obtained from a study of blood T cell repertoires in COVID-19. Study details: COVID-19 samples collected from the United States, Italy and Spain covered acute and convalescent phases.

The CDR3 has 16 residues. Per the germline V gene, CDR1 is SGDLS and CDR2 is YYNGEE. V lost 3 bases to trimming and J lost 2 bases; unmatched junction nucleotides: 8. Allocation to cohorts depended on clinical history reported by the participants. In the original analysis: Using reference gene primer amplification, nucleated cell counts were estimated. The method was immunoSEQ multiplex PCR; TCRdb's version includes in-frame clones alone and lacks a portion of them. V and J calls plus clone size are reproduced from that table; the DNA served to infer D and trimming. Among more than 250,000 clones listed, 88% were seen once.

The specimen sequenced was PBMCs or T cells enriched from blood (not recorded which). This sequence was found in a woman between 40 and 55 years old with acute COVID-19. The V call is TRBV9, the J call TRBJ1-2; 9 positions match TRBD1. The DNA for the CDR3 is TGTGCCAGCAGCGACGCACGGACAGGGGTAAACTATGGCTACACCTTC. Its protein is CASSDARTGVNYGYTF.